This T cell receptor beta chain was retrieved from a study of cytomegalovirus exposure and HLA in healthy donors. Study overall: Assignment to the Caucasian-associated ancestry cluster applied to about 80% of the approximately 400 genotyped donors. Study-level points and caveats: Common viral pathogens seemed to be connected with several of the most significant clusters, according to a later analysis. Productive rates of about 90% or about 30% were seen for most TCR beta V segments in an earlier analysis.

V shed 5 bases, J shed 5 bases, and the junction held 6 bases outside the gene matches. Germline loops: CDR1 SEHNR, CDR2 FQNEAQ (reference sequence). CDR3 length: 14 residues. Points on this clone: What it recognizes is unknown.

PCR was performed using 60 Vbeta and 13 Jbeta primers. Per the original methods: Some 11 million of the approximately 80 million unique TCR beta chains counted in a later analysis were shared. Method: immunoSEQ multiplex PCR; TCRdb's copy keeps in-frame clones and lacks some. From that table come the V and J calls and clone size; the DNA was used to work out D and trimming. Seen here are 100,000 to 150,000 clones, about 71% observed once, and the top ten hold about 3%. Sequences were obtained from PBMCs. The chain links TRBV7-9 to TRBJ2-5; the match to TRBD1 covers 9 bases. The clonotype was recovered from a woman aged 55-70 years in good health and CMV-seropositive. CDR3 amino acids: CASSATGGSETQYF. CDR3 nucleotides: TGTGCCAGCAGCGCGACAGGGGGTAGCGAGACCCAGTACTTC.